The table lists the clone carrying this TCR beta chain with many counts. Its antigen is unidentified. Every molecule of TCR cDNA had its own unique molecular identifier. MiXCR, applied by TCRdb to the 5' RACE reads, yields one record per CDR3 protein. The sample has under 100,000 distinct CDR3 sequences, around 10% seen once. J was trimmed by 2 bases and V by 1 base; bases with no gene match: 2. The CDR3 length is 15 residues. Germline CDR1 and CDR2: SGHVS and FQNEAQ. The data were obtained in a study of spatial heterogeneity in lung cancer. Study-level background: Fewer alpha-chain than beta-chain sequences were consistently detected. Study findings and constraints: Resection saw ubiquitous expanded tumor TCRs appear in blood more than follow-up did.

The time point: sample taken at primary tumor resection. Frozen PBMC, nontumor lung or tumor provided whole RNA, which was sequenced unsorted. The donor population consisted of 72 patients with untreated, early-stage non-small cell lung cancer. The sequence was obtained from a male donor with early-stage non-small cell lung cancer. The sequences come from PBMCs, collected at surgery. V and J are TRBV7-8 and TRBJ2-1; the match to TRBD2 covers 7 bases. The CDR3 DNA sequence: TGTGCCAGCAGCTTAGAAGGACTAGCCTACAATGAGCAGTTCTTC. This translates into CASSLEGLAYNEQFF.